A single sample gave rise to the 19 T cell receptor beta chains below, sequenced in a study of blood T cell repertoires in COVID-19. Here immunoSEQ multiplex PCR was the method, and the copy in TCRdb shows in-frame clones only, minus some. The table lists 50,000 to 65,000 clones, 88% of them singletons, with around 3.6% in the top ten. The specimen was peripheral blood. The source is a human donor in a cohort sampled during active COVID-19.

This sequence joins TRBV9 and TRBJ2-1; TRBD2 might be the D (6 bases). The CDR3 runs 13 residues. Trimming removed 0 bases from V and 5 bases from J, with 6 bases in between. Germline CDR1 and CDR2: SGDLS and YYNGEE. CDR3 amino acids: CASSVGGDNEQFF. The CDR3 nucleotides are TGTGCCAGCAGCGTAGGGGGGGACAATGAGCAGTTCTTC.

The chain has TRBV7-7 and TRBJ2-7, with 7 bases matching TRBD1. Germline CDR1 SSHAT, CDR2 FNYEAQ (reference sequence). The CDR3 runs 15 residues. The J segment lost 5 bases and the V segment lost 4 bases, leaving 11 bases of the junction unmatched. The CDR3 is CASSSDPTGRHEQYF. CDR3 DNA sequence: TGTGCCAGCAGCTCAGACCCGACAGGGCGCCACGAGCAGTACTTC.

This clone was detected a few times. V gene TRBV7-9 combines with J gene TRBJ2-7, with 8 positions matching TRBD2. J lost 5 bases, V lost 6 bases, and 9 bases had no gene match. There are 14 residues in the CDR3. CDR1 is SEHNR and CDR2 is FQNEAQ in the germline V gene (reference sequence). The CDR3 is CASRPGLETHEQYF. CDR3 sequence (DNA): TGTGCCAGCAGGCCGGGACTAGAGACGCACGAGCAGTACTTC.

This chain connects TRBV6-5 to TRBJ2-1; 7 bases agree with TRBD1. Germline assignment: CDR1 MNHEY and CDR2 SVGAGI. With V trimmed by 10 bases and J by 3 bases, 6 bases remained unmatched. The CDR3 loop spans 13 amino acids. The chain's CDR3 is CAIPGQSYNEQFF. The CDR3 coding sequence is TGTGCCATTCCGGGACAGAGCTACAATGAGCAGTTCTTC.

This rearrangement joins TRBV7-9 to TRBJ2-7, with D uncertain. CDR1 is SEHNR, CDR2 FQNEAQ, per germline (reference sequence). The CDR3 totals 13 residues. Trimming shortened V by 1 base and J by 4 bases, and 8 bases separated the two germline ends. CDR3 DNA sequence: TGTGCCAGCAGCTTAGATTTCGGGTACGAGCAGTACTTC. This codes for CASSLDFGYEQYF.

The chain joins TRBV2 to TRBJ2-7; TRBD2 agrees at 10 bases. The CDR3 consists of 16 residues. Germline CDR1 reads SNHLY; CDR2 reads FYNNEI. V lost 4 bases and J lost 2; bases outside the gene matches: 8. CDR3 sequence: CASSAYRTSGTYEQYF. The CDR3 nucleotides read TGTGCCAGCAGTGCCTATCGGACTAGCGGTACCTACGAGCAGTACTTC.

The genes are TRBV5-6 and TRBJ2-7; D is possibly TRBD1 (5 bases). The germline CDR1 and CDR2 sequences are SGHDT and YYEEEE. V lost 4 bases to trimming and J lost 4 bases, with 9 bases between them. The CDR3 extends over 12 amino acids. This chain's CDR3 is CASSQGAYEQYF. The CDR3 region has the DNA TGTGCCAGCAGCCAAGGGGCTTACGAGCAGTACTTC.

The J gene is TRBJ2-1, the V gene TRBV2, with 10 bases lining up with TRBD2. Germline values: CDR1 SNHLY, CDR2 FYNNEI. V lost 2 bases to trimming and J lost 2 bases; unmatched junction nucleotides: 3. There are 16 residues in the CDR3. The CDR3 is CASSERGLAPYNEQFF. In nucleotides, the CDR3 is TGTGCCAGCAGTGAACGGGGACTAGCGCCCTACAATGAGCAGTTCTTC.

The rearrangement joins TRBV28 to TRBJ1-5; 7 nucleotides align to TRBD1. Germline-derived CDR1 and CDR2 are MDHEN and SYDVKM. The trim removed 2 bases at V and 7 bases at J, leaving 11 bases unmatched. The CDR3 runs 16 residues. The CDR3 DNA follows: TGTGCCAGCAGTTTAGGGAAGGGGGCTCTCCCCCAGCCCCAGCATTTT. Protein: CASSLGKGALPQPQHF.

CDR3 sequence: CASTQGAGGYTF. The CDR3 DNA sequence: TGTGCCAGCACACAGGGGGCAGGAGGCTACACCTTC. The gene calls are TRBV6-5 and TRBJ1-2; 9 bases line up with TRBD1. Germline CDR1 MNHEY, CDR2 SVGAGI. The CDR3 has 12 residues. V was pared by 7 bases and J by 8 bases, with 5 bases of the junction left unmatched.

Details on this clone: Other DNA variants within this sample encode the same CDR3. For the CDR3, the DNA is TGCGCCAGCAGCCGAGGGACTAGCGGGGGATCCTACGAGCAGTACTTC. Translating it yields CASSRGTSGGSYEQYF. V and J are TRBV4-1 and TRBJ2-7; TRBD2 aligns across 14 bases. The CDR3 runs to 16 residues. The V gene's germline CDR1 is MGHRA and CDR2 YSYEKL. The J segment lost 1 base and the V segment lost 4 bases, leaving 3 bases of the junction unmatched.

J is TRBJ1-2 and V is TRBV9, with a tentative D call TRBD1 (6 bases). The germline V gene encodes CDR1 SGDLS and CDR2 YYNGEE. Deletions cut 3 bases from V and 4 bases from J, with 16 bases between. The CDR3 has 15 amino acids. CDR3 protein: CASSAGQSPTYGYTF. For the CDR3, the DNA is TGTGCCAGCAGCGCTGGACAGTCGCCTACCTATGGCTACACCTTC.

The rearrangement links TRBV11-3 to TRBJ2-7; TRBD1 matches at 11 bases. Germline CDR1 and CDR2: SGHNT and YENEEA. CDR3 length: 14 residues. Trimming cost V 5 bases and J 6 bases; bases outside gene matches: 6. The CDR3 loop is CASSPRTGGAEQYF. CDR3 nucleotides: TGTGCCAGCAGCCCCAGGACAGGGGGCGCCGAGCAGTACTTC. Based on the CDR3 plus reference TRBV11-3 and TRBJ2-7, the full variable domain is EAGVVQSPRYKIIEKKQPVAFWCNPISGHNTLYWYLQNLGQGPELLIRYENEEAVDDSQLPKDRFSAERLKGVDSTLKIQPAELGDSAVYLCASSPRTGGAEQYFGPGTRLTVT.

The chain joins TRBV2 to TRBJ1-4, with 8 bases identical to TRBD1. The CDR3 has 15 residues. The J segment lost 8 bases and the V segment lost 8 bases, leaving 13 bases of the junction unmatched. Germline V CDR1 and CDR2: SNHLY, FYNNEI. As DNA, the CDR3 is TGTGCCAGCGGGACAGGCCTTAGGGTTTTCGAAAAACTGTTTTTT. Translated, it gives CASGTGLRVFEKLFF.

The rearrangement uses TRBV29-1 and TRBJ1-4; D is unresolved. There are 13 residues in the CDR3. V was clipped by 0 bases and J by 4 bases, with 6 bases between them. The germline gives CDR1 SQVTM, CDR2 ANQGSEA. The CDR3 nucleotides are TGCAGCGTTGAAGACAGGTATAATGAAAAACTGTTTTTT. Its translation is CSVEDRYNEKLFF.

The chain employs TRBV4-1 and TRBJ1-1, with TRBD1 matching 9 bases. Germline V gene lookup returns CDR1 MGHRA and CDR2 YSYEKL. This CDR3 contains 18 residues. V lost 1 base and J lost 1; bases outside the gene matches: 10. The CDR3 bases are TGCGCCAGCAGCCAAGGGTGGATTGGGGGACAGGGGAACACTGAAGCTTTCTTT. It codes for CASSQGWIGGQGNTEAFF.

The chain uses TRBV7-9 and TRBJ2-5; a possible D gene is TRBD1 (6 bases). There are 12 residues in the CDR3. Germline V gives CDR1 SEHNR, CDR2 FQNEAQ (reference sequence). Trimming took 8 bases from V and 5 from J, leaving 12 bases between them. The CDR3 DNA is TGTGCCAGCGCAACAGGGAGCGAGACCCAGTACTTC. It encodes CASATGSETQYF. The complete variable domain, with remaining parts taken from reference TRBV7-9 and TRBJ2-5, reads DTGVSQNPRHKITKRGQNVTFRCDPISEHNRLYWYRQTLGQGPEFLTYFQNEAQLEKSRLLSDRFSAERPKGSFSTLEIQRTEQGDSAMYLCASATGSETQYFGPGTRLLVL.

Notes on this clone: The germline gene is not matched at one end of the junction; a read error may be the cause. V usage is TRBV7-9 and J usage is TRBJ2-7; the D gene is possibly TRBD1 (6 bases). The CDR3 loop spans 15 amino acids. CDR1 is SEHNR and CDR2 is FQNEAQ in the germline V gene (reference sequence). DNA for the CDR3: TGTGCCAGCAGCCGAACTTCGACAGGCCAATACGGGCAGTACTTC. Its translation is CASSRTSTGQYGQYF.

This chain links TRBV7-2 with TRBJ2-5, with TRBD2 matching 9 bases. This CDR3 contains 15 residues. J gave up 4 bases and V 1 base, and 4 bases lay outside the gene matches. Per germline, CDR1 SGHTA and CDR2 FQGNSA. In nucleotides, the CDR3 is TGTGCCAGCAGCTTAGTGAGTAGCGGGGGAGAGACCCAGTACTTC. Translating it yields CASSLVSSGGETQYF.